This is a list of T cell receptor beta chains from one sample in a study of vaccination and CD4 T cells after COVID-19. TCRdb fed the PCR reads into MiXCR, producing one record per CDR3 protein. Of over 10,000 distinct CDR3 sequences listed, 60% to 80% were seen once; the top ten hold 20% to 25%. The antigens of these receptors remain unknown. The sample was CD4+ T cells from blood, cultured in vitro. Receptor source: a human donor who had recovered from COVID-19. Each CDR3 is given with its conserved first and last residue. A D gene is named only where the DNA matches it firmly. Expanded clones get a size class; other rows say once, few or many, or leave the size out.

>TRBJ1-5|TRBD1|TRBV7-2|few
CASSLSGGGNQPQHF
TGTGCCAGCAGCTTGTCAGGGGGCGGCAATCAGCCCCAGCATTTT
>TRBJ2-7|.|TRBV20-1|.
CSARDAPFYEQYF
TGCAGTGCTAGAGACGCCCCTTTCTACGAGCAGTACTTC
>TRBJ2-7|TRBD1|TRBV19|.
CASSGTGSYEQYF
TGTGCCAGCTCGGGGACAGGGTCTTACGAGCAGTACTTC
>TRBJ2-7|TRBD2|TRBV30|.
CAWSSSLAGVVQYF
TGTGCCTGGAGTAGTAGCCTAGCGGGAGTGGTGCAGTACTTC
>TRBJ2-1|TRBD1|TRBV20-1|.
CSARSSGTAWDHEQFF
TGCAGTGCTAGATCATCCGGGACAGCTTGGGACCATGAGCAGTTCTTC
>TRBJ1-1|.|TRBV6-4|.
CASRRGPQDTEAFF
TGTGCCAGCAGAAGGGGACCGCAGGACACTGAAGCTTTCTTT
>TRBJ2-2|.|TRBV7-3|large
CASSRGGNANTGELFF
TGTGCCAGCAGCCGTGGGGGAAACGCGAACACCGGGGAGCTGTTTTTT
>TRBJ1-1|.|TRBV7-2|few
CASSPGVAFF
TGTGCCAGCAGTCCCGGCGTAGCTTTCTTT
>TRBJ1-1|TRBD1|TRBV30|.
CAWSMTGWTEAFF
TGTGCCTGGAGCATGACAGGGTGGACTGAAGCTTTCTTT
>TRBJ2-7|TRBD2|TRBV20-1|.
CSAIGTSGAQSYEQYF
TGCAGTGCTATCGGGACTAGCGGGGCTCAATCCTACGAGCAGTACTTC
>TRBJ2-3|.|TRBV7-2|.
CASSLGQGRGYF
TGTGCCAGCAGCTTAGGGCAGGGAAGGGGGTATTTT
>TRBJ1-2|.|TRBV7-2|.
CASSLYQGSNYGYTF
TGTGCCAGCAGCTTATACCAGGGATCTAACTATGGCTACACCTTC
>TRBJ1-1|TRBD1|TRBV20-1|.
CSARDRGNTEAFF
TGCAGTGCTAGGGACAGGGGGAACACTGAAGCTTTCTTT
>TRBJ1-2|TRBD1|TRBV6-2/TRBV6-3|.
CASSGTGDYGYTF
TGTGCCAGCAGTGGGACAGGGGATTATGGCTACACCTTC
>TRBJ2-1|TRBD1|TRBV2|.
CASSMDRGAYNEQFF
TGTGCCAGCAGTATGGACAGGGGAGCCTACAATGAGCAGTTCTTC
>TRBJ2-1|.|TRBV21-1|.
CASSAVLNGQFF
TGTGCCAGCAGCGCCGTACTCAACGGGCAGTTCTTC
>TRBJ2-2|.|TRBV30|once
CAWSRDSNTGELFF
TGTGCCTGGTCCCGGGACTCGAACACCGGGGAGCTGTTTTTT
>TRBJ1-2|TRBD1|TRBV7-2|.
CATVPGQGMGGYTF
TGTGCCACCGTCCCGGGACAGGGAATGGGGGGCTACACCTTC
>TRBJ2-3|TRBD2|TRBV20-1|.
CSASRQTSGRGKDTQYF
TGCAGTGCTAGCCGGCAGACTAGCGGGAGAGGAAAAGATACGCAGTATTTT
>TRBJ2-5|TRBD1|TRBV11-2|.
CASSSGTGSYQTQYF
TGTGCCAGCAGCTCCGGGACAGGGTCATATCAGACCCAGTACTTC
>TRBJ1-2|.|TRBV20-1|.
CSARVGNAGGYTF
TGCAGTGCTAGAGTGGGGAACGCGGGGGGCTACACCTTC
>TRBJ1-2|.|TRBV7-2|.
CASSLASYGYTF
TGTGCCAGCAGCTTAGCCAGCTATGGCTACACCTTC
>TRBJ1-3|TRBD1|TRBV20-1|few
CSAGTGVRNTIYF
TGCAGTGCTGGGACAGGGGTTAGAAACACCATATATTTT
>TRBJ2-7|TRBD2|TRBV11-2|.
CASSRGLAGVSYEQYF
TGTGCCAGCAGCCGGGGGCTAGCGGGGGTTTCCTACGAGCAGTACTTC
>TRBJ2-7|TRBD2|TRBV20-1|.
CSATPVGGRTINLSYEQYF
TGCAGTGCTACCCCCGTGGGCGGGAGAACTATAAACCTCTCCTACGAGCAGTACTTC
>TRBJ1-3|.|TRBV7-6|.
CASSLAGAGNTIYF
TGTGCCAGCAGCTTAGCAGGGGCTGGAAACACCATATATTTT
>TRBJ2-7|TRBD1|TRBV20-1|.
CSARDPAGGSYEQYF
TGCAGTGCTAGAGACCCCGCAGGGGGCTCCTACGAGCAGTACTTC
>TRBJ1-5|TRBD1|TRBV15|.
CATSAGGSQPQHF
TGTGCCACCAGCGCAGGGGGGAGTCAGCCCCAGCATTTT
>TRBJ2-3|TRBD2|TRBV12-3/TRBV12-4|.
CASSRTSGVTDTQYF
TGTGCCAGCAGTAGGACTAGCGGCGTCACAGATACGCAGTATTTT
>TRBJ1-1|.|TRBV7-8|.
CASSSTSYRRQTEAFF
TGTGCCAGCAGCTCCACCTCATATCGGAGGCAAACTGAAGCTTTCTTT
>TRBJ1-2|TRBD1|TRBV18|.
CASSLQPGQGAPNYGYTF
TGTGCCAGCTCCCTTCAACCGGGACAGGGGGCACCTAACTATGGCTACACCTTC
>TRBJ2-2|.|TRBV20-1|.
CSARDGQRMTGELFF
TGCAGTGCTAGAGATGGACAGAGAATGACCGGGGAGCTGTTTTTT
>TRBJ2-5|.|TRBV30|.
CAWMGPETQYF
TGTGCCTGGATGGGGCCAGAGACCCAGTACTTC
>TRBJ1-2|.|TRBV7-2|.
CASRPTTPNYGYTF
TGTGCCAGCAGACCAACGACACCTAACTATGGCTACACCTTC
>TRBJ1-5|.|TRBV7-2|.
CASSFGLLGQPQHF
TGTGCCAGCAGCTTTGGGTTGCTGGGGCAGCCCCAGCATTTT
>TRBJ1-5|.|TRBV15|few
CATSRDWSSRQPQHF
TGTGCCACCAGCAGAGATTGGAGCAGTAGGCAGCCCCAGCATTTT
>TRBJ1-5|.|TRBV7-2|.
CASSFNSNQPQHF
TGTGCCAGCAGCTTCAATAGCAATCAGCCCCAGCATTTT
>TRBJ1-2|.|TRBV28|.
CASSRTGSDGYTF
TGTGCCAGCAGTCGTACAGGGTCGGATGGCTACACCTTC
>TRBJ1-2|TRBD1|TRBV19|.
CASSTRSRTGPFYGYTF
TGTGCCAGTAGCACGCGATCTCGGACAGGTCCTTTCTATGGCTACACCTTC
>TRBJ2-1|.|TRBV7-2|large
CASTPYSYNEQFF
TGTGCCAGCACCCCATACTCCTACAATGAGCAGTTCTTC
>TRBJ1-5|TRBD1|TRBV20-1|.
CSARRDRGNNQPQHF
TGCAGTGCTAGAAGGGACAGGGGCAACAATCAGCCCCAGCATTTT